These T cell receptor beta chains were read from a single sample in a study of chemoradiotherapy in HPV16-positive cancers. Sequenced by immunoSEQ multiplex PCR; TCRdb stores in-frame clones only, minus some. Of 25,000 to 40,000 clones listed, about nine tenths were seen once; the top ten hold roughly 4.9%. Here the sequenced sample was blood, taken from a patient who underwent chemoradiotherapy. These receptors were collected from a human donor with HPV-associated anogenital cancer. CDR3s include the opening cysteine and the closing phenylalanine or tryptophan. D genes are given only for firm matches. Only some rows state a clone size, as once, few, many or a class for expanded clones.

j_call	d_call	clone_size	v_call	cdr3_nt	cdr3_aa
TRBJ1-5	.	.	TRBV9	TGTGCCAGCAGCGTAGCTGGGAGCAATCAGCCCCAGCATTTT	CASSVAGSNQPQHF
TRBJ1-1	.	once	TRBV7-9	TGTGCCACTATACCGGAGATAGATGAAGCTTTCTTT	CATIPEIDEAFF
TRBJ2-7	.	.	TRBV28	TGTGCCAGCAGTTCCTCCACAGACCCCTACGAGCAGTACTTC	CASSSSTDPYEQYF
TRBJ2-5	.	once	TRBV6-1	TGTGCCAGCAAAGACCAGGGGTCTAAGGAGACCCAGTACTTC	CASKDQGSKETQYF
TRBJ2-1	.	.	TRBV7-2	TGTGCCAGCAGCTTAAGAAGGTTGTCCGACGATGAGCAGTTCTTC	CASSLRRLSDDEQFF
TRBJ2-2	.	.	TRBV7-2	TGTGCCAGCAGCTTAGGTTTAATGAACACCGGGGAGCTGTTTTTT	CASSLGLMNTGELFF
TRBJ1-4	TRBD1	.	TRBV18	TGTGCCAGCTCATCGAGGGACAGGGGTGAAAAACTGTTTTTT	CASSSRDRGEKLFF
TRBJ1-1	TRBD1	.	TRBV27	TGTGCCAGCAGTGCGACAGGGGAGGTAGCGAACACTGAAGCTTTCTTT	CASSATGEVANTEAFF
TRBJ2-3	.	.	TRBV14	TGTGCCAGCGGGCGCACAGATACGCAGTATTTT	CASGRTDTQYF
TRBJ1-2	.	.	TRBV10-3	TGTGCCATCTCGGCATCTGCACGGTGGGATGGCTACACCTTC	CAISASARWDGYTF
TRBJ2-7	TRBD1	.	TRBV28	TGTGCCAGCTCAAGGGGGCAGTCCATGGGCGAGCAGTACTTC	CASSRGQSMGEQYF
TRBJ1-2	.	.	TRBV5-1	TGCGCCAGCAGCTCGTCTGATAAGAATGGCTACACCTTC	CASSSSDKNGYTF
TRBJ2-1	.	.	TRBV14	TGTGCCAGCAGCCAAGTAGGGCTTCCCTACGCGTTCTTC	CASSQVGLPYAFF
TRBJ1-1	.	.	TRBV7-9	TGTGCCAGCAGCTTAGAGGGCAACACTGAAGCTTTCTTT	CASSLEGNTEAFF
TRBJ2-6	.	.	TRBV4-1	TGCGCCAGCAGCCAAGGAATGTGGGGTATGGGGATTGGGGCCAACGTCCTGACTTTC	CASSQGMWGMGIGANVLTF
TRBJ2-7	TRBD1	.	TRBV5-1	TGCGCCAGCAGCTCGCGGACAGGGGGCAGTTCCTACGAGCAGTACTTC	CASSSRTGGSSYEQYF
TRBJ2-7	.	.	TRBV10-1	TGCGCCAGCAGGGACGAGCAGTACTTC	CASRDEQYF
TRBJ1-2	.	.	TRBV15	TGTGCCACCAGCAGAGATCTAACAGGGAACTATGGCTACACCTTC	CATSRDLTGNYGYTF
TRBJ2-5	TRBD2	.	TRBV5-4	TGTGCCAGCAGCTTGGGGGGACTAGCGGTGCGAGAGACCCAGTACTTC	CASSLGGLAVRETQYF
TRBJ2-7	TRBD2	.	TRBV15	TGTGCCACCAGCAGAGATAAGCTAGCGGGATCCTACGAGCAGTACTTC	CATSRDKLAGSYEQYF
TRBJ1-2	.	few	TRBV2	TGTGCCAGCACTTCATATTCAGGGTTTTCCTTC	CASTSYSGFSF
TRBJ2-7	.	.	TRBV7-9	TGTGCCAGCAGCTTATACGGGACCGACGAGCAGTACTTC	CASSLYGTDEQYF
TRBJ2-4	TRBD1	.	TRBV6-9	TGTGCCAGCAGTTACGAGGGGGCCGGAAACATTCAGTACTTC	CASSYEGAGNIQYF
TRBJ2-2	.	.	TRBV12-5	TGTGCTAGTGGCCCCGGGGATTACACCGGGGAGCTGTTTTTT	CASGPGDYTGELFF
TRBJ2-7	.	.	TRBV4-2	TGTGCCAGCAGCCAAGAACACCGGGACTGGATCTACGAGCAGTACTTC	CASSQEHRDWIYEQYF
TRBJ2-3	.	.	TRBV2	TGTGCCAGCAGGCTTCGGGTTGTTGTCCCAGATACGCAGTATTTT	CASRLRVVVPDTQYF
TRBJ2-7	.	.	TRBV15	TGTGCCACCAGCAGGGAGGCAGGGGCTACCTACGAGCAGTACTTC	CATSREAGATYEQYF
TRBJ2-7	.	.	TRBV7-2	TGTGCCAGCAGCTTAGCCCCTCCGGGGCACTCCTACGAGCAGTACTTC	CASSLAPPGHSYEQYF
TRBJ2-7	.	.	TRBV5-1	TGCGCCAGCAGCCCCGGAGGGTTATTCGACGAGCAGTACTTC	CASSPGGLFDEQYF
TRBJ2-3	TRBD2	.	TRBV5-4	TGTGCCAGCAGCTTCGGCGGGGGAGCCACAGATACGCAGTATTTT	CASSFGGGATDTQYF
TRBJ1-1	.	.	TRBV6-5	TGTGCCAGCGGTCCGACAGGGAACACTGAAGCTTTCTTT	CASGPTGNTEAFF
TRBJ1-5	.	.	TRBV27	TGTGCAGAATTGAAGAGCAATCAGCCCCAGCATTTT	CAELKSNQPQHF
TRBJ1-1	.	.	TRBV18	TGTGCCAGCTCACCGGGGCGCACTGAAGCTTTCTTT	CASSPGRTEAFF
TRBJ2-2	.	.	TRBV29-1	TGCAGCGTTCGGGTTCTGGGGCCCGGGGAGCTGTTTTTT	CSVRVLGPGELFF
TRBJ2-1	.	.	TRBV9	TGTGCCAGCAGCGTAGCTAAGTTAGCGGATACCTACAATGAGCAGTTCTTC	CASSVAKLADTYNEQFF
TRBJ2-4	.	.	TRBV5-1	TGCGCCAGCAGCACCGCGGGACAGACCTTAGCCAAAAACATTCAGTACTTC	CASSTAGQTLAKNIQYF
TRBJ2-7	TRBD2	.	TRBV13	TGTGCCAGCAGCTTGCGGGGGTCGTGGGAGCAGTACTTC	CASSLRGSWEQYF